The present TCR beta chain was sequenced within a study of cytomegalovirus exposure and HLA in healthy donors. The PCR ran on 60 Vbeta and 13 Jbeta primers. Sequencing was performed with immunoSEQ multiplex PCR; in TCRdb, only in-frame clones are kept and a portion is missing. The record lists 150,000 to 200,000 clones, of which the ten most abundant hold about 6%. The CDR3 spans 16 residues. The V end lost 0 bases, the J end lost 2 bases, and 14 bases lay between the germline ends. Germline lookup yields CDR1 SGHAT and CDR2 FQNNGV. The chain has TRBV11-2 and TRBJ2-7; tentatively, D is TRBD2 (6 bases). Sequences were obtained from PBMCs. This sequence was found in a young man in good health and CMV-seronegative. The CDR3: CASSLDRLVSTYEQYF. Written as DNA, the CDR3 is TGTGCCAGCAGCTTAGATCGACTAGTTTCTACCTACGAGCAGTACTTC. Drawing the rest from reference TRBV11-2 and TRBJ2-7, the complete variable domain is EAGVAQSPRYKIIEKRQSVAFWCNPISGHATLYWYQQILGQGPKLLIQFQNNGVVDDSQLPKDRFSAERLKGVDSTLKIQPAKLEDSAVYLCASSLDRLVSTYEQYFGPGTRLTVT.